The clone carrying this T cell receptor (beta chain) was seen at least ten times. Its antigen is currently unknown. The data derive from a study of response to subunit inactivated influenza vaccine. Findings and limits, study-wide: Authors suggested that a seasonal influenza vaccination recruits few new T cells each time.

TCRdb analysed the RT-PCR reads with MiXCR anew, one entry per CDR3 protein. This sample carries about 530,000 distinct CDR3 sequences, 12% of them seen once, and the ten largest clones take roughly a tenth. V was clipped by 3 bases and J by 4 bases, with 14 bases between them. CDR3 length: 15 amino acids. J is TRBJ2-3 and V is TRBV12-3 or TRBV12-4; D is unresolved. The clonotype comes from a man in his fifties who received an inactivated influenza vaccine. The sequencing used PBMCs from blood, collected on the day of vaccination. CDR3 sequence: CASSLGHPSADTQYF. CDR3 DNA: TGTGCCAGCAGTTTGGGCCATCCGAGCGCAGATACGCAGTATTTT.